The 2 T cell receptor beta chains below were found in one sample sequenced in a study of CD4+ T cells in melanoma. Clones were read by immunoSEQ multiplex PCR, and TCRdb kept only the in-frame ones, dropping some. Among roughly 150,000 clones listed, about nine tenths were seen once. The receptor source for this set is a human donor with melanoma.

The chain couples TRBV10-2 to TRBJ2-1, with TRBD2 matching over 13 bases. The CDR3 has 18 residues. The germline V gene has CDR1 WSHSY and CDR2 SAAADI. V lost 4 bases to trimming and J lost 2 bases; unmatched junction nucleotides: 8. Here the CDR3 DNA reads TGCGCCAGCAGTGGAGGACTAGCGGGGGAGACCCCCTACAATGAGCAGTTCTTC. As protein: CASSGGLAGETPYNEQFF.

This sequence joins TRBV5-5 and TRBJ2-6; no firm D call. The CDR3 is made up of 16 amino acids. Germline assignment: CDR1 SGHKS and CDR2 YYEKEE (reference sequence). With 0 bases removed from V and 1 base from J, the gap between germline ends came to 8 bases. This chain's CDR3 is CASSLVAISGANVLTF. In DNA form, the CDR3 reads TGTGCCAGCAGCTTGGTGGCGATTTCTGGGGCCAACGTCCTGACTTTC.